This is a list of T cell receptor beta chains from one sample in a study of cytomegalovirus exposure and HLA in healthy donors. The data were produced by immunoSEQ multiplex PCR, yet TCRdb's version contains in-frame clones alone and is incomplete. The sample has 90,000 to 150,000 clones, around 70% seen once. The sequencing sample was made of PBMCs. The receptors were gathered from a woman aged 45 to 65 in good health and CMV-seropositive. The CDR3 runs from the conserved cysteine through the conserved F or W. Each record gives: clone size, D gene, J gene, V gene, CDR3 DNA, CDR3 protein. The D gene is left open where the match is weak. Not every row has a clone size; where given, it reads once, few, many or a size class.

abundance: few
d_gene: .
j_gene: TRBJ1-6
v_gene: TRBV4-3
CDR3nt: TGCGCCAGCAGCCAAGAAGGAGGGAATTCACCCCTCCACTTT
CDR3aa: CASSQEGGNSPLHF

abundance: .
d_gene: TRBD1
j_gene: TRBJ1-3
v_gene: TRBV11-2
CDR3nt: TGTGCCAGCAGCTCGAACAGGGGTGGAAACACCATATATTTT
CDR3aa: CASSSNRGGNTIYF

abundance: once
d_gene: TRBD1
j_gene: TRBJ2-3
v_gene: TRBV2
CDR3nt: TGTGCCAGCAGTTCAAGACAGGGGGCTAACACAGATACGCAGTATTTT
CDR3aa: CASSSRQGANTDTQYF

abundance: .
d_gene: .
j_gene: TRBJ2-5
v_gene: TRBV30
CDR3nt: TGTGCCTGGAGCCTGATCTATGAATTCGGGGAGACCCAGTACTTC
CDR3aa: CAWSLIYEFGETQYF

abundance: .
d_gene: .
j_gene: TRBJ2-5
v_gene: TRBV9
CDR3nt: TGTGCCAGCAGCGTATCGACAGGCTCAGAGACCCAGTACTTC
CDR3aa: CASSVSTGSETQYF

abundance: .
d_gene: .
j_gene: TRBJ1-5
v_gene: TRBV5-6
CDR3nt: TGTGCCAGCAGCTTGAAGGGGGGGAATCAGCCCCAGCATTTT
CDR3aa: CASSLKGGNQPQHF

abundance: .
d_gene: .
j_gene: TRBJ1-4
v_gene: TRBV28
CDR3nt: TGTGCCAGCAGTGCTGGCAGGGTTATGTCTAATGAAAAACTGTTTTTT
CDR3aa: CASSAGRVMSNEKLFF

abundance: .
d_gene: .
j_gene: TRBJ1-2
v_gene: TRBV5-6
CDR3nt: TGTGCCAGCAGCTTGATTCGAGCGGGGGACCCTGGCTACACCTTC
CDR3aa: CASSLIRAGDPGYTF

abundance: .
d_gene: .
j_gene: TRBJ1-1
v_gene: TRBV11-2
CDR3nt: TGTGCCAGCAGCTTAATGGGGGCGGACACTGAAGCTTTCTTT
CDR3aa: CASSLMGADTEAFF

abundance: .
d_gene: TRBD1
j_gene: TRBJ2-5
v_gene: TRBV7-7
CDR3nt: TGTGCCAGCAGCCCTAAACACGGACAGGCGCAGGGGTTCCGTCTGGAGACCCAGTACTTC
CDR3aa: CASSPKHGQAQGFRLETQYF

abundance: .
d_gene: TRBD1
j_gene: TRBJ1-2
v_gene: TRBV27
CDR3nt: TGTGCCAGCAGTTTATCTTTTATCGGGACAGGGGGTTTCGGCTATGGCTACACCTTC
CDR3aa: CASSLSFIGTGGFGYGYTF

abundance: .
d_gene: .
j_gene: TRBJ1-1
v_gene: TRBV2
CDR3nt: TGTGCCACCCACCTTAGGGAGGTGAACACTGAAGCTTTCTTT
CDR3aa: CATHLREVNTEAFF

abundance: once
d_gene: .
j_gene: TRBJ2-1
v_gene: TRBV28
CDR3nt: TGTGCCAGCTTTGGGACACGATTGTACAATGAGCAGTTCTTC
CDR3aa: CASFGTRLYNEQFF

abundance: few
d_gene: .
j_gene: TRBJ1-1
v_gene: TRBV2
CDR3nt: TGTGCCAGCAGTACGGACAGATTTACTGAAGCTTTCTTT
CDR3aa: CASSTDRFTEAFF

abundance: .
d_gene: TRBD2
j_gene: TRBJ2-7
v_gene: TRBV5-1
CDR3nt: TGCGCCAGCAGCTTGGACATAGCGGGGGGGCGCGAGCAGTACTTC
CDR3aa: CASSLDIAGGREQYF

abundance: .
d_gene: .
j_gene: TRBJ2-7
v_gene: TRBV28
CDR3nt: TGTGCCAGCAGTACACAGGGTGTGGGAGAGCAGTACTTC
CDR3aa: CASSTQGVGEQYF